The 26 T cell receptor beta chains presented below share a single source sample, sequenced in a study of T cell clonotyping in hematopoietic cell transplantation. Regarding time point: recipient sample about 28 days before transplant, after cytoreduction. Assay used: immunoSEQ multiplex PCR; TCRdb lists only in-frame clones, some missing. The sample lists approximately 44,000 clones, roughly 80% seen once, with about 5.3% in the top ten. The sample in question was peripheral blood mononuclear cells, obtained before stem cell transplant. The source is a man between 60 and 75 years old with myelodysplastic syndrome. Some clones in this sample may be carry-over from other donors' samples.

The genes are TRBV19 and TRBJ1-4; no reliable D call. Trimming left V 5 bases short and J 5 bases short, with 15 bases between. The CDR3 is made up of 15 amino acids. From germline, CDR1 is LNHDA and CDR2 SQIVND (reference sequence). This CDR3 is CASSFLGSQNEKLFF. In nucleotides, the CDR3 is TGTGCCAGTAGTTTCCTCGGGAGTCAAAATGAAAAACTGTTTTTT.

The table lists this clone with a count of one. The chain has TRBV7-2 and TRBJ2-2, with TRBD2 identical over 11 bases. From germline, CDR1 is SGHTA and CDR2 FQGNSA. V shed 6 bases, J shed 1 base, and the junction held 1 base outside the gene matches. This CDR3 comprises 15 residues. The CDR3 DNA follows: TGTGCCAGCAGTCTAGCGGGGGGGAACACCGGGGAGCTGTTTTTT. It encodes CASSLAGGNTGELFF.

The chain employs TRBV5-8 and TRBJ2-7, with D possibly matching TRBD1 (5 bases). Germline CDR1 is SGHTS and CDR2 is YDEGEE. Trimming removed 0 bases from V and 9 bases from J, with 13 bases in between. This CDR3 region has 13 residues. The CDR3 sequence: CASSLGGRSVQYF. The CDR3 DNA follows: TGTGCCAGCAGCTTGGGGGGCCGGAGTGTGCAGTACTTC.

This clone has a single count. V usage is TRBV2 and J usage is TRBJ2-1; D possibly uses TRBD1 or TRBD2 (5 bases each). The CDR3 has 14 amino acids. V was shortened by 7 bases and J by 7 bases, with 17 bases between the two germline ends. Germline V gives CDR1 SNHLY, CDR2 FYNNEI. The DNA of the CDR3 is TGTGCCAGCACCTCGAGGGCAGGGCGGAATGAGCAGTTCTTC. Its protein is CASTSRAGRNEQFF.

The chain joins TRBV29-1 to TRBJ1-1; D remains unclear. Trimming shortened V by 6 bases and J by 1 base, and 21 bases separated the two germline ends. CDR1 is SQVTM and CDR2 is ANQGSEA in the germline V gene. CDR3 length: 16 amino acids. The CDR3 bases are TGCAGCGTGACGTTGGGTCTAACTTTGGGGAACACTGAAGCTTTCTTT. This gives the protein CSVTLGLTLGNTEAFF.

The rearrangement links TRBV10-3 to TRBJ2-2; no definite D call. The ends were cut back, 5 bases at V and 6 bases at J, with 13 bases in the middle. The CDR3 runs to 14 residues. The V gene's germline CDR1 is ENHRY and CDR2 SYGVKD. CDR3: CAISRVGYPGELFF. CDR3 bases: TGTGCCATCAGTAGGGTCGGTTACCCCGGGGAGCTGTTTTTT.

The rearrangement uses TRBV9 and TRBJ2-7; 7 bases map to TRBD1. From germline, CDR1 is SGDLS and CDR2 YYNGEE. V was clipped by 0 bases and J by 2 bases; unmatched bases: 2. This CDR3 has 14 amino acids. The CDR3 sequence is CASSVGQGAYEQYF. The CDR3 region has the DNA TGTGCCAGCAGCGTAGGGCAGGGGGCCTACGAGCAGTACTTC.

The chain links TRBV28 to TRBJ1-5; 12 positions agree with TRBD1. V lost 6 bases and J lost 5; bases outside the gene matches: 8. The CDR3 is 16 amino acids. In germline, CDR1 is MDHEN, CDR2 SYDVKM. The CDR3 nucleotides read TGTGCCAGCAGCAGTTCAGGGACAGGGGGCTATCAGCCCCAGCATTTT. The encoded protein is CASSSSGTGGYQPQHF.

V gene TRBV6-6 combines with J gene TRBJ1-1; no firm D call. Germline CDR1 MNHNY, CDR2 SVGAGI (reference sequence). This CDR3 has 13 residues. V was trimmed by 8 bases and J by 1 base, leaving 11 bases between them. The CDR3 reads CASLGRANTEAFF. Written as DNA, the CDR3 is TGTGCCAGCCTAGGAAGGGCGAACACTGAAGCTTTCTTT.

The V gene is TRBV30, the J gene TRBJ2-1; the D call may be TRBD1 or TRBD2 (5 bases each). CDR3 length: 13 residues. Germline V gene sequence: CDR1 GTSNPN, CDR2 SVGIG (reference sequence). V lost 0 bases to trimming and J lost 9 bases, with 12 bases between them. As DNA, the CDR3 is TGTGCCTGGAGTGTAAGCCGGGGCAGTGAGCAGTTCTTC. It specifies CAWSVSRGSEQFF.

The rearrangement uses TRBV30 and TRBJ1-1; the D is unclear. The V and J ends lost 5 bases and 1 base respectively, with 11 bases between them. Germline V CDR1 and CDR2: GTSNPN, SVGIG (reference sequence). The CDR3 has 13 residues. CDR3 sequence reads: CAWGGRRNTEAFF. The CDR3 bases are TGTGCCTGGGGCGGTCGGAGGAACACTGAAGCTTTCTTT.

This chain connects TRBV2 to TRBJ2-7; D is ambiguous. V lost 1 base, J lost 6 bases, and 10 bases lay in between. The length of the CDR3 is 13 residues. Per germline, CDR1 SNHLY and CDR2 FYNNEI. This chain's CDR3 is CASSEGVRIEQYF. The DNA for the CDR3 is TGTGCCAGCAGTGAAGGAGTACGTATCGAGCAGTACTTC.

The V gene is TRBV7-6, the J gene TRBJ2-7, with TRBD1 matching over 9 bases. This CDR3 spans 16 amino acids. Germline loops: CDR1 SGHVS, CDR2 FNYEAQ. J lost 2 bases, V lost 0 bases, and 5 bases had no gene match. CDR3 bases: TGTGCCAGCAGCTTAGCGTCGGGACAGGGCCCCTACGAGCAGTACTTC. It codes for CASSLASGQGPYEQYF.

This clone turned up a few times. The rearrangement links TRBV30 to TRBJ1-1, with unresolved D. Between the trimmed V and J ends, which lost 0 bases and 6 bases, there was a span of 11 bases. CDR3 length: 13 residues. From germline, CDR1 is GTSNPN and CDR2 SVGIG (reference sequence). The DNA of the CDR3 is TGTGCCTGGAGTGTTTCCCCGGTGGCTGAAGCTTTCTTT. This codes for CAWSVSPVAEAFF. Looking up the rest from reference TRBV30 and TRBJ1-1 gives the full variable domain: SQTIHQWPATLVQPVGSPLSLECTVEGTSNPNLYWYRQAAGRGLQLLFYSVGIGQISSEVPQNLSASRPQDRQFILSSKKLLLSDSGFYLCAWSVSPVAEAFFGQGTRLTVV.

V gene TRBV5-1 combines with J gene TRBJ2-7; 8 bases map to TRBD1. From germline, CDR1 is SGHRS and CDR2 YFSETQ. The CDR3 has 12 amino acids. Losses at the gene ends were 4 bases for V and 6 bases for J; bases not matched to a gene: 3. CDR3: CASSPGQVEQYF. The DNA for the CDR3 is TGCGCCAGCAGCCCGGGACAGGTCGAGCAGTACTTC.

The rearrangement links TRBV7-2 to TRBJ1-3, with no clear D. This CDR3 contains 15 residues. Germline-derived CDR1 and CDR2 are SGHTA and FQGNSA. The V end was cut by 4 bases, the J end by 0 bases, with 10 bases between. The CDR3 loop is CASSSRVGSGNTIYF. In DNA, the CDR3 is TGTGCCAGCAGCTCACGGGTCGGCTCTGGAAACACCATATATTTT.

The V and J genes are TRBV11-2 and TRBJ2-5; 16 bases fit TRBD2. The germline CDR1 and CDR2 sequences are SGHAT and FQNNGV. The CDR3 runs to 16 residues. V lost 5 bases and J lost 4; bases outside the gene matches: 4. Here the CDR3 DNA reads TGTGCCAGCAGCCTCGGGACTAGCGGGGGGGCAGAGACCCAGTACTTC. Translated, it gives CASSLGTSGGAETQYF.

The chain carries TRBV11-2 and TRBJ1-2; D is possibly TRBD1 (5 bases). Trimming left V 5 bases short and J 4 bases short, with 20 bases between. The CDR3 loop spans 16 amino acids. Germline V gives CDR1 SGHAT, CDR2 FQNNGV. In nucleotides, the CDR3 is TGTGCCAGCAGCCCACTGGGGACCCAGGGACGCTATGGCTACACCTTC. Amino acids: CASSPLGTQGRYGYTF.

This chain uses TRBV19 with TRBJ1-2; 8 nucleotides agree with TRBD1. There are 13 residues in the CDR3. With V trimmed by 7 bases and J by 6 bases, 7 bases remained unmatched. The V gene's germline CDR1 is LNHDA and CDR2 SQIVND (reference sequence). The CDR3 protein is CASIVAGGHGYTF. The CDR3 DNA follows: TGTGCCAGTATCGTCGCAGGGGGCCATGGCTACACCTTC.

The V and J genes are TRBV30 and TRBJ1-2; 8 positions agree with TRBD1. V dropped 2 bases and J dropped 6; count of bases not matched to a gene: 14. Per germline, CDR1 GTSNPN and CDR2 SVGIG (reference sequence). The CDR3 is 16 residues long. In DNA form, the CDR3 reads TGTGCCTGGAGTTGGCAGGGGGCGCGATTTCAGGATGGCTACACCTTC. This encodes CAWSWQGARFQDGYTF. Full variable domain (remainder filled in from reference TRBV30 and TRBJ1-2): SQTIHQWPATLVQPVGSPLSLECTVEGTSNPNLYWYRQAAGRGLQLLFYSVGIGQISSEVPQNLSASRPQDRQFILSSKKLLLSDSGFYLCAWSWQGARFQDGYTFGSGTRLTVV.

V gene TRBV7-2 combines with J gene TRBJ1-2; D not resolved. The V end lost 6 bases, the J end lost 5 bases, and 10 bases lay between the germline ends. In germline, CDR1 is SGHTA, CDR2 FQGNSA. The CDR3 loop spans 12 amino acids. This CDR3 reads CASSSLEYGYTF. The CDR3, as DNA: TGTGCCAGCAGTTCGCTGGAGTATGGCTACACCTTC.

V and J are TRBV27 and TRBJ1-4, with 8 nucleotides matching TRBD1. The CDR3 covers 15 residues. Germline V lookup: CDR1 MNHEY, CDR2 SMNVEV (reference sequence). V lost 2 bases to trimming and J lost 5 bases; unmatched junction nucleotides: 4. The DNA of the CDR3 is TGTGCCAGCAGTTTAAGGACAGGGAGAAATGAAAAACTGTTTTTT. Translating it yields CASSLRTGRNEKLFF.

In this sample, this clone turned up a few times. The chain recombines TRBV2 with TRBJ2-5; possibly TRBD2 for D (5 bases). The CDR3 extends over 12 amino acids. The ends were cut back, 7 bases at V and 4 bases at J, with 10 bases in the middle. Germline V gene lookup returns CDR1 SNHLY and CDR2 FYNNEI. CDR3 coding DNA: TGTGCCAGCACCATGGACTTAGAGACCCAGTACTTC. Translated, it gives CASTMDLETQYF.

This clone was recorded a few times. V and J are TRBV6-5 and TRBJ1-2; TRBD1 agrees at 7 bases. This CDR3 is 15 amino acids long. V shed 5 bases and J 3 bases; nucleotides not matched to a gene: 9. Germline-derived CDR1 and CDR2 are MNHEY and SVGAGI. In nucleotides, the CDR3 is TGTGCCAGCAGTACTGAGACAGGGAGGGACTATGGCTACACCTTC. This gives the protein CASSTETGRDYGYTF.

The genes are TRBV6-5 and TRBJ1-2; no firm D call. Per germline, CDR1 MNHEY and CDR2 SVGAGI. V was clipped by 4 bases and J by 5 bases, with 11 bases between them. There are 13 residues in the CDR3. The CDR3 loop reads CASSSYEWYGYTF. The CDR3 region has the DNA TGTGCCAGCAGTTCTTATGAGTGGTATGGCTACACCTTC.

This clone was observed a handful of times. CDR3 sequence reads: CASSPSPMGIRNSPLHF. In DNA form, the CDR3 reads TGCGCCAGCAGCCCCTCACCAATGGGGATTCGGAATTCACCCCTCCACTTT. The chain joins TRBV5-1 to TRBJ1-6, with unresolved D. The CDR3 covers 17 residues. CDR1 is SGHRS, CDR2 YFSETQ, per germline. V was clipped by 4 bases and J by 7 bases, with 21 bases between them.